This T cell receptor beta chain was profiled in a study of post-analysis software for immune sequencing data. Overall study context: The disease courses spanned relapsing-remitting, secondary progressive and progressive-relapsing forms of multiple sclerosis. Whole-study results and caveats: About five TRBV segments, including TRBV5-6, TRBV5-1 and TRBV20-1, were more frequent in patients than controls. Controls significantly exceeded multiple sclerosis patients in normalized Chao1 diversity.

The junction had 12 bases not matched to a gene; V was cut back by 6 bases and J by 7 bases. This CDR3 comprises 15 residues. Germline V CDR1 and CDR2: MNHEY, SVGAGI. This clonotype has more than one count but fewer than ten. Its antigen is not identified. Researchers reported that TCR beta cDNA libraries carried unique molecular identifiers. T cells, about 0.9 to 10 million of them, yielded about 500,000 cDNA molecules. TCRdb used MiXCR to reprocess the PCR reads, holding one entry per CDR3 protein. The sample consists of hundreds of thousands of distinct CDR3 sequences, 25% to 30% of them appearing once.

The V and J genes are TRBV6-5 and TRBJ2-7; TRBD1 agrees at 10 bases. This clonotype originated in a girl between 5 and 17 years old with multiple sclerosis. The sequencing sample was made of blood. The CDR3 region is CASRGSGQGTNEQYF. Written as DNA, the CDR3 is TGTGCCAGCAGGGGATCGGGACAGGGGACCAATGAGCAGTACTTC.